A single sample gave rise to the 4 T cell receptor beta chains below, sequenced in a study of shared clonotypes between healthy human individuals. Positive CCR7 selection of CD45RO-negative cells yielded the naive CD8 cells, and terminally differentiated effector memory CD45RA+ cells were excluded. Only in-frame clones appear in the TCRdb table, and some are missing; sequencing was by immunoSEQ multiplex PCR. Of some 600,000 clones detected, approximately 96% appear once; the ten largest clones hold less than 0.13%. The sequenced sample consisted of naive CD8+ T cells sorted from blood. Receptor source: a woman in her twenties or thirties in good health.

This chain connects TRBV2 to TRBJ2-7; the D is unclear. The CDR3 spans 13 residues. Per germline, CDR1 SNHLY and CDR2 FYNNEI. Trimming shortened V by 2 bases and J by 7 bases, and 12 bases separated the two germline ends. The CDR3 DNA reads TGTGCCAGCAGTGAAAATGGCTACGGGGAGCAGTACTTC. Translation gives CASSENGYGEQYF.

The chain joins TRBV28 to TRBJ2-1, with a weak D call TRBD2 (6 bases). CDR1 is MDHEN and CDR2 is SYDVKM in the germline V gene. This CDR3 comprises 17 residues. Trimming pared 3 bases from V and 5 bases from J, leaving 20 bases between. The CDR3 here is CASSLFPSAFEHNEQFF. CDR3 sequence (DNA): TGTGCCAGCAGTTTGTTTCCTAGCGCCTTCGAACACAATGAGCAGTTCTTC.

This clone occurred once. The chain combines TRBV27 with TRBJ2-7; 8 nucleotides agree with TRBD1. The CDR3 covers 14 residues. In germline, CDR1 is MNHEY, CDR2 SMNVEV (reference sequence). V lost 1 base, J lost 1 base, and 0 bases stayed unmatched. The CDR3 protein is CASSLYRGSYEQYF. In DNA form, the CDR3 reads TGTGCCAGCAGTTTATACAGGGGGTCCTACGAGCAGTACTTC.

This chain uses TRBV4-1 with TRBJ1-5; 9 bases map to TRBD1. Germline V gene lookup returns CDR1 MGHRA and CDR2 YSYEKL. V gave up 1 base and J gave up 5 bases; unmatched junction bases: 3. The CDR3 extends over 15 amino acids. The CDR3 reads CASSQAGTGHQPQHF. Written as DNA, the CDR3 is TGCGCCAGCAGCCAAGCCGGGACAGGGCATCAGCCCCAGCATTTT.